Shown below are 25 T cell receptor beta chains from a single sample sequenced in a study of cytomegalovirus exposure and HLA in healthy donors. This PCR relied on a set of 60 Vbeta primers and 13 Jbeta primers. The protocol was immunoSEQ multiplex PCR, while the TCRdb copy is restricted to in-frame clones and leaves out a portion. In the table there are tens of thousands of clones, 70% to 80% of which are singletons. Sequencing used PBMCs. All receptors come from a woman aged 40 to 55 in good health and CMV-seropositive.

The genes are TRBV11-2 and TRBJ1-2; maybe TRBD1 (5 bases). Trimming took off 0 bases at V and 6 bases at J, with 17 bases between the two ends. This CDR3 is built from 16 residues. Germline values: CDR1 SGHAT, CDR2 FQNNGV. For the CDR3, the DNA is TGTGCCAGCAGCTTAGATCAGGGCAGGGTAGACCATGGCTACACCTTC. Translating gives CASSLDQGRVDHGYTF. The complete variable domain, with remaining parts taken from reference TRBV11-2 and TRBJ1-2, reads EAGVAQSPRYKIIEKRQSVAFWCNPISGHATLYWYQQILGQGPKLLIQFQNNGVVDDSQLPKDRFSAERLKGVDSTLKIQPAKLEDSAVYLCASSLDQGRVDHGYTFGSGTRLTVV.

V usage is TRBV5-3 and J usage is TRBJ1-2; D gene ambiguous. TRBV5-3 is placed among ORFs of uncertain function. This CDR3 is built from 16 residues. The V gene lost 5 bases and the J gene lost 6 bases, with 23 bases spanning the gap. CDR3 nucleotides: TGTGCCAGAAGTTCGGCCGGGCGGGGATGGTGGGATGGCTACACCTTC. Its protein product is CARSSAGRGWWDGYTF.

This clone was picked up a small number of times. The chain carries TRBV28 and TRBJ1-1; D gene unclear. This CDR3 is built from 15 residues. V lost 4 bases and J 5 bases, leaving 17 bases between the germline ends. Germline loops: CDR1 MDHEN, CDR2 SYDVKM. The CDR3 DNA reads TGTGCCAGCAGTTCCGGACGGAGGAGAGCGACTGAAGCTTTCTTT. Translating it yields CASSSGRRRATEAFF.

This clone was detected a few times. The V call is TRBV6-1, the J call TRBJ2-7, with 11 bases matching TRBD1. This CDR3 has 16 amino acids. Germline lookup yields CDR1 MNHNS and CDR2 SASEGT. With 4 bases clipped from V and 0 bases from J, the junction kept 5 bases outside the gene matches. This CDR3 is CASSVKGQGDSYEQYF. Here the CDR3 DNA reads TGTGCCAGCAGTGTGAAGGGACAGGGGGACTCCTACGAGCAGTACTTC.

CDR3 sequence: CASSVGSGNSAYEQYF. Written as DNA, the CDR3 is TGTGCCAGCAGCGTTGGATCCGGGAACAGTGCCTACGAGCAGTACTTC. J is TRBJ2-7 and V is TRBV9, with D maybe TRBD2 (5 bases). The germline V gene encodes CDR1 SGDLS and CDR2 YYNGEE. V lost 2 bases and J lost 2, with 17 bases in between. CDR3 size: 16 residues.

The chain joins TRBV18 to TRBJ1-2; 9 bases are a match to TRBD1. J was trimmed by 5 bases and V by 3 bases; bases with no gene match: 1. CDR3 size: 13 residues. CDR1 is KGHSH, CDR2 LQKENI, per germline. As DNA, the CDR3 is TGTGCCAGCTCACCCGGGACAGGGTATGGCTACACCTTC. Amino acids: CASSPGTGYGYTF.

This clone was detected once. The DNA of the CDR3 is TGTGCCAGCAGCAACCGGGACAGGGATGAAAAACTGTTTTTT. Encoded protein: CASSNRDRDEKLFF. The chain links TRBV27 to TRBJ1-4, with 9 bases that match TRBD1. CDR3 length: 14 amino acids. Germline lookup yields CDR1 MNHEY and CDR2 SMNVEV (reference sequence). V gave up 6 bases and J gave up 6 bases; unmatched junction bases: 5.

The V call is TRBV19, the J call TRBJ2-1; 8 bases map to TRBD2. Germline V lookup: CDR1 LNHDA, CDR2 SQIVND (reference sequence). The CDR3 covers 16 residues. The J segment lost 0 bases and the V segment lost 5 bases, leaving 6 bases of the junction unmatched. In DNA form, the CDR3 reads TGTGCCAGTAGTGCCCTAGCGGGTAGCTCCTACAATGAGCAGTTCTTC. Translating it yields CASSALAGSSYNEQFF.

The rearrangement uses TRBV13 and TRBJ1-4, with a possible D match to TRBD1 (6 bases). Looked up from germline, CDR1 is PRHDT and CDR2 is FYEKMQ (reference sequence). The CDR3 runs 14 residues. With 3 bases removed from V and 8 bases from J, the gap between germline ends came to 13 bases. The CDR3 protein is CASSFRGGEEKLFF. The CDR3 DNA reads TGTGCCAGCAGCTTCCGAGGGGGTGAGGAAAAACTGTTTTTT.

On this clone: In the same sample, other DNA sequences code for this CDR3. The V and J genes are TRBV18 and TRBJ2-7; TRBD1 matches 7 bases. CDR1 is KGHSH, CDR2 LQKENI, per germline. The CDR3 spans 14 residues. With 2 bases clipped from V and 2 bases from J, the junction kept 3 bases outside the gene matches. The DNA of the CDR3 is TGTGCCAGCTCACCAAGGACAGGCGCCTACGAGCAGTACTTC. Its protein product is CASSPRTGAYEQYF.

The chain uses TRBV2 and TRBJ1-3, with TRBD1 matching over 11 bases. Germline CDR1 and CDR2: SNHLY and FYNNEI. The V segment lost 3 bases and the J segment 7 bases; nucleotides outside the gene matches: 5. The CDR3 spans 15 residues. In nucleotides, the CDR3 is TGTGCCAGCAGTGACGGGACAGGGGGGGAGAACACCATATATTTT. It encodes CASSDGTGGENTIYF.

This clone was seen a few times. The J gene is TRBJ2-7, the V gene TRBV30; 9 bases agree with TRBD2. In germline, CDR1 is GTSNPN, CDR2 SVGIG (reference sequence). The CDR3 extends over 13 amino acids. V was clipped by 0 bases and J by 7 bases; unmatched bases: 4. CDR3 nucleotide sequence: TGTGCCTGGAGTGTGGGACTAGCTAGGGAGCAGTACTTC. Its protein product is CAWSVGLAREQYF.

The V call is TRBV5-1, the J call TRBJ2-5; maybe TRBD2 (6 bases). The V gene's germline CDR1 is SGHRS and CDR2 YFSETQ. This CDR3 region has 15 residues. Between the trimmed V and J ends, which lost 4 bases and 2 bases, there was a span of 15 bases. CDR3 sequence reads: CASSQLATTQETQYF. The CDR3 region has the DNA TGCGCCAGCAGCCAGCTAGCGACGACACAAGAGACCCAGTACTTC.

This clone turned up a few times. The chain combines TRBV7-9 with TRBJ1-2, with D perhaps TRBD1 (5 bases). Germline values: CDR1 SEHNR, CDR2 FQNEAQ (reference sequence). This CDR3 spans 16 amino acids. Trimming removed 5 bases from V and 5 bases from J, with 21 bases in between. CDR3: CASSQQAGTSQYGYTF. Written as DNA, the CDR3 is TGTGCCAGCAGCCAACAAGCCGGGACTTCCCAATATGGCTACACCTTC.

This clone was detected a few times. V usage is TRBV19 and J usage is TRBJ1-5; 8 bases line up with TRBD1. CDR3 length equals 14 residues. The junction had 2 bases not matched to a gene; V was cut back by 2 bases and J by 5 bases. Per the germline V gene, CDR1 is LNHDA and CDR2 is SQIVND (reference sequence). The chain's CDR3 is CASSIMTGDQPQHF. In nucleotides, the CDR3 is TGTGCCAGTAGTATAATGACAGGGGATCAGCCCCAGCATTTT. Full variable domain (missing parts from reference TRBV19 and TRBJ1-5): DGGITQSPKYLFRKEGQNVTLSCEQNLNHDAMYWYRQDPGQGLRLIYYSQIVNDFQKGDIAEGYSVSREKKESFPLTVTSAQKNPTAFYLCASSIMTGDQPQHFGDGTRLSIL.

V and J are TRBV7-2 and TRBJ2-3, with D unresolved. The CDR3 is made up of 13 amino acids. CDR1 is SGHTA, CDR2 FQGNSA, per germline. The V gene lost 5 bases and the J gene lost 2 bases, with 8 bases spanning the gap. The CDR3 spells CASSPYITDTQYF. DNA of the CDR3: TGTGCCAGCAGCCCGTATATCACAGATACGCAGTATTTT.

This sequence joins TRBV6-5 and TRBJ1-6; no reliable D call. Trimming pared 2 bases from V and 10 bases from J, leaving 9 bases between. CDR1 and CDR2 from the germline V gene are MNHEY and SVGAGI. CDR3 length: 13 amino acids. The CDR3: CASSYEVGSPLHF. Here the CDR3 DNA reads TGTGCCAGCAGTTACGAGGTCGGATCACCCCTCCACTTT.

CDR3 DNA sequence: TGTGCCAGCAGCGCCCTCGCGGGAGCCCAAGAGACCCAGTACTTC. It is translated as CASSALAGAQETQYF. The rearrangement links TRBV9 to TRBJ2-5; 7 bases line up with TRBD2. Germline V gives CDR1 SGDLS, CDR2 YYNGEE. V lost 3 bases and J lost 1; bases outside the gene matches: 6. The CDR3 length is 15 residues.

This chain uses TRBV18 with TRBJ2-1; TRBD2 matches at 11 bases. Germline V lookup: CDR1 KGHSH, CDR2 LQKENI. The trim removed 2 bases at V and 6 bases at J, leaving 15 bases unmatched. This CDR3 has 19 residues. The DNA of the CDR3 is TGTGCCAGCTCACCAGCACTAGCGGGGGCCCCCCCCGGGGGCAATGAGCAGTTCTTC. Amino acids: CASSPALAGAPPGGNEQFF.

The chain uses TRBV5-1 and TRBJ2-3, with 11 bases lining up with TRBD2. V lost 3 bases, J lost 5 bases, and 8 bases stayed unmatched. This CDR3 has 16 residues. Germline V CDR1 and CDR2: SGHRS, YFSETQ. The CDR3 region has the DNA TGCGCCAGCAGCTCGGTAGCGGGGGGGCTGGGAGATACGCAGTATTTT. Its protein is CASSSVAGGLGDTQYF.

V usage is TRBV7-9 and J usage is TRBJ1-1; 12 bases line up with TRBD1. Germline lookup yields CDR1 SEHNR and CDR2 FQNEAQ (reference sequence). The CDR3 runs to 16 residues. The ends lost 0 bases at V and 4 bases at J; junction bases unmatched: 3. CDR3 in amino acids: CASSLAGTGGVTEAFF. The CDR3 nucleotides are TGTGCCAGCAGCTTAGCCGGGACAGGGGGCGTCACTGAAGCTTTCTTT.

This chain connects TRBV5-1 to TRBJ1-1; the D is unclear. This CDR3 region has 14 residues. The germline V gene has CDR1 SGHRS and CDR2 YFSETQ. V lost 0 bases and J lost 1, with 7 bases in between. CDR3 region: CASSLEGGNTEAFF. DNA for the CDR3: TGCGCCAGCAGCTTGGAAGGCGGGAACACTGAAGCTTTCTTT. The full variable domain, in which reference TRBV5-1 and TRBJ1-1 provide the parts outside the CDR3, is KAGVTQTPRYLIKTRGQQVTLSCSPISGHRSVSWYQQTPGQGLQFLFEYFSETQRNKGNFPGRFSGRQFSNSRSEMNVSTLELGDSALYLCASSLEGGNTEAFFGQGTRLTVV.

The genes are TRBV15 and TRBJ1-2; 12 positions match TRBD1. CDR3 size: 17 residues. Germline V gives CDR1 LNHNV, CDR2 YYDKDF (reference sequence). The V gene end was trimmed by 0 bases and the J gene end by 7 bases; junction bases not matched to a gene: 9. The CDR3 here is CATSRDIGTGGTAGYTF. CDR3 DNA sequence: TGTGCCACCAGCAGAGATATAGGGACAGGGGGCACGGCTGGCTACACCTTC.

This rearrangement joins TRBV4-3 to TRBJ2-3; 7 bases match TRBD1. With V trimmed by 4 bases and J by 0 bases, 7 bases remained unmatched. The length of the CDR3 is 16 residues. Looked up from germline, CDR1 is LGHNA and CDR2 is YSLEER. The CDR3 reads CASSLATGSSTDTQYF. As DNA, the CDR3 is TGCGCCAGCAGCCTCGCGACAGGGTCTAGCACAGATACGCAGTATTTT.

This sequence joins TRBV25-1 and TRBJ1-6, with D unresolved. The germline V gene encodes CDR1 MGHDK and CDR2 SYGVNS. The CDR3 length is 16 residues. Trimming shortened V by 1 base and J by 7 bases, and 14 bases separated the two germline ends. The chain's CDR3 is CASSEWGPGTNSPLHF. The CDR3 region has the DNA TGTGCCAGCAGTGAATGGGGTCCGGGAACAAATTCACCCCTCCACTTT.